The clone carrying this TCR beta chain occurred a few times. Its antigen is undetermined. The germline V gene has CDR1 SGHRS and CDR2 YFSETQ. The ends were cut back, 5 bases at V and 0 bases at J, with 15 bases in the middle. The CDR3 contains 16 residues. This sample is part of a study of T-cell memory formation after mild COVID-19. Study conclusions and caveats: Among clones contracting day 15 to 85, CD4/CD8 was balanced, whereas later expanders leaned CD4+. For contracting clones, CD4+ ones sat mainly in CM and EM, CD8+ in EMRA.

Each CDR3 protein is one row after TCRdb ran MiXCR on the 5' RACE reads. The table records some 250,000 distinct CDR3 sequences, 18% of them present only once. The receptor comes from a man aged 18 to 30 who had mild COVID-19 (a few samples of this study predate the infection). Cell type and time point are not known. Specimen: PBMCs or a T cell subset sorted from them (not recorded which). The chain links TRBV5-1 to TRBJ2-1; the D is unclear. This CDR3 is CASSGPGPSSYNEQFF. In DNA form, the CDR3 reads TGCGCCAGCAGTGGCCCAGGCCCTAGCTCCTACAATGAGCAGTTCTTC.